The following is a T cell receptor (beta chain) sequence with its context. Its matching antigen is unknown. The sample is drawn from a study of response to subunit inactivated influenza vaccine. Study outcomes and limitations: The authors suggested that every seasonal influenza vaccination recruits few new T cells.

TCRdb itself ran the RT-PCR reads through MiXCR, one entry per CDR3 protein. The repertoire holds 530,000 or so distinct CDR3 sequences, with around 15% as singletons. In germline, CDR1 is LNHNV, CDR2 YYDKDF (reference sequence). V lost 3 bases to trimming and J lost 5 bases, with 11 bases between them. This CDR3 is built from 14 residues. This specimen consisted of PBMCs from blood, obtained 12 days after vaccination. V and J are TRBV15 and TRBJ2-4; no definite D call. This receptor was identified in a middle-aged man who received an inactivated influenza vaccine. CDR3 sequence reads: CATSRQDGENIQYF. Written as DNA, the CDR3 is TGTGCCACCAGCAGGCAGGACGGAGAAAACATTCAGTACTTC.